What follows are 19 T cell receptor beta chains derived from one specimen sequenced in a study of neurological immune-mediated disorders. TCRdb independently ran MiXCR on the 5' RACE reads; one entry per CDR3 protein. The data hold about 33,000 distinct CDR3 sequences, with about 13% observed a single time. The time point: longitudinal time-point 2. Specimen: PBMCs. Receptors were obtained from a woman aged 40 to 49 in good health.

This clonotype has ten or more counts. V gene TRBV7-2 combines with J gene TRBJ1-2, with D tentatively TRBD1 (6 bases). Looked up from germline, CDR1 is SGHTA and CDR2 is FQGNSA. The CDR3 is 13 residues long. V lost 6 bases, J lost 5 bases, and 13 bases lay in between. CDR3 in amino acids: CASRSPGQYGYTF. The CDR3 coding sequence is TGTGCCAGCAGGTCCCCTGGACAGTATGGCTACACCTTC.

By share of the sample, this clonotype is medium-sized. The chain has TRBV4-3 and TRBJ2-7; 7 nucleotides align to TRBD2. The J segment lost 6 bases and the V segment lost 0 bases, leaving 11 bases of the junction unmatched. The CDR3 is 16 residues long. CDR1 and CDR2 (germline): LGHNA, YSLEER. This CDR3 reads CASSQDLGGSSGEQYF. The CDR3 bases are TGCGCCAGCAGCCAAGATCTTGGCGGGAGTAGCGGCGAGCAGTACTTC.

This clonotype has at least ten counts. The chain links TRBV5-1 to TRBJ1-4, with 8 bases aligning to TRBD1. Germline V lookup: CDR1 SGHRS, CDR2 YFSETQ. Germline trimming cut 1 base from V and 7 bases from J; bases unmatched to any gene: 3. The CDR3 is 14 amino acids. CDR3 sequence: CASSLQGASEKLFF. Written as DNA, the CDR3 is TGCGCCAGCAGCTTGCAGGGGGCCAGTGAAAAACTGTTTTTT.

This clonotype was observed at least ten times. V is TRBV7-3 and J is TRBJ1-1; D not certain. There are 13 residues in the CDR3. Trimming took off 0 bases at V and 3 bases at J, with 5 bases between the two ends. Per germline, CDR1 SGHTA and CDR2 FQGTGA. This CDR3 is CASSLTPDTEAFF. The CDR3 DNA reads TGTGCCAGCAGCTTAACTCCAGACACTGAAGCTTTCTTT.

This clonotype came up a few times. The V gene is TRBV20-1, the J gene TRBJ1-2, with D possibly TRBD1 on 5 matching bases. Germline CDR1 reads DFQATT; CDR2 reads SNEGSKA (reference sequence). Trimming pared 3 bases from V and 6 bases from J, leaving 11 bases between. This CDR3 region has 12 residues. The CDR3 DNA is TGCAGTGCTAGGGGGCAGGGACATGGCTACACCTTC. The encoded protein is CSARGQGHGYTF.

Concerning this clonotype itself: This may be a read error: a much more frequent sequence differs by one nucleotide. The rearrangement joins TRBV11-2 to TRBJ1-1, with D possibly TRBD1 on 5 matching bases. V was pared by 5 bases and J by 5 bases, with 27 bases between. The germline V gene encodes CDR1 SGHAT and CDR2 FQNNGV. The CDR3 covers 18 residues. In DNA, the CDR3 is TGTGCCAGCAGCAGGGGAGGGGTCCAGTCGGAAGGAATGACTGAAGCTTTCTTT. Its protein product is CASSRGGVQSEGMTEAFF.

This chain connects TRBV29-1 to TRBJ2-1; 10 bases are a match to TRBD2. The V gene's germline CDR1 is SQVTM and CDR2 ANQGSEA. The CDR3 has 14 amino acids. The CDR3 protein is CRIPSGGDVNEQFF. In DNA form, the CDR3 reads TGCAGAATTCCTAGCGGGGGAGATGTCAATGAGCAGTTCTTC.

The sample holds a few counts of this clonotype. This chain links TRBV27 with TRBJ2-7; TRBD2 agrees at 10 bases. V lost 6 bases, J lost 3 bases, and 5 bases stayed unmatched. In germline, CDR1 is MNHEY, CDR2 SMNVEV (reference sequence). CDR3 length: 14 amino acids. CDR3 region: CASRTSGRNYEQYF. The CDR3 DNA reads as TGTGCCAGCAGGACTAGCGGGCGAAACTACGAGCAGTACTTC.

This clonotype has only a few counts. Possible read error: a much larger clone is one base away. The V gene is TRBV7-2, the J gene TRBJ2-3; no clear D. CDR3 length: 14 residues. Germline lookup yields CDR1 SGHTA and CDR2 FQGNSA. The chain's CDR3 is CANSLVTSTDTQYF. CDR3 sequence (DNA): TGTGCCAACAGCTTAGTTACTAGCACAGATACGCAGTATTTT. The full variable domain, with the rest looked up from reference TRBV7-2 and TRBJ2-3, is GAGVSQSPSNKVTEKGKDVELRCDPISGHTALYWYRQSLGQGLEFLIYFQGNSAPDKSGLPSDRFSAERTGGSVSTLTIQRTQQEDSAVYLCANSLVTSTDTQYFGPGTRLTVL.

This clonotype has a count of ten or more. The rearrangement uses TRBV20-1 and TRBJ2-3; a weak D match, TRBD1 (6 bases). The V and J ends lost 3 bases and 2 bases respectively, with 15 bases between them. The CDR3 totals 15 residues. CDR1 is DFQATT, CDR2 SNEGSKA, per germline (reference sequence). CDR3 in amino acids: CSARSGQGNTDTQYF. The CDR3 nucleotides are TGCAGTGCTAGGTCAGGGCAGGGGAACACAGATACGCAGTATTTT.

This clonotype was detected ten times or more. This sequence joins TRBV20-1 and TRBJ1-2; possibly TRBD1 for D (6 bases). The V end lost 1 base, the J end lost 3 bases, and 12 bases lay between the germline ends. Germline CDR1 DFQATT, CDR2 SNEGSKA (reference sequence). The CDR3 contains 14 residues. The CDR3 region is CSARVDSLDYGYTF. The CDR3 nucleotides read TGCAGTGCTAGAGTGGACAGCCTAGACTATGGCTACACCTTC.

With regard to this clonotype: The junction does not match germline at one end; this may be a read error. This chain uses TRBV5-1 with TRBJ2-3, with D maybe TRBD1 (6 bases). The CDR3 runs to 15 residues. CDR1 and CDR2 (germline): SGHRS, YFSETQ. The chain's CDR3 is CASSWERSRTDTQYF. DNA for the CDR3: TGCGCCAGCAGCTGGGAGCGGTCTAGGACAGATACGCAGTACTTT.

Turning to this clonotype: The DNA is omitted, as the CDR3 cannot be located on it reliably, and the CDR3 follows TCRdb's listing. The chain combines TRBV20-1 with TRBJ2-1; TRBD1 is the table's D call and was not checked against the DNA. Germline-derived CDR1 and CDR2 are DFQATT and SNEGSKA (reference sequence). The CDR3 numbers 15 amino acids, ends counted. CDR3 region: CSARFGKGNRGEQFF.

This clonotype was seen many times. The J gene is TRBJ2-5, the V gene TRBV20-1; TRBD2 might be the D (6 bases). The V gene's germline CDR1 is DFQATT and CDR2 SNEGSKA (reference sequence). The V end lost 0 bases, the J end lost 2 bases, and 10 bases lay between the germline ends. This CDR3 has 14 residues. The CDR3 region has the DNA TGCAGTGCTAGAGAGTTGGGACTTCAAGAGACCCAGTACTTC. As protein: CSARELGLQETQYF.

The table lists this clonotype with many counts. The chain is built from TRBV20-1 and TRBJ1-6; 7 nucleotides match TRBD1. Unmatched junction bases numbered 4, after V lost 1 base and J lost 7 bases. CDR1 is DFQATT and CDR2 is SNEGSKA in the germline V gene (reference sequence). This CDR3 spans 14 amino acids. The CDR3 sequence: CSARGTGRNSPLHF. The CDR3 DNA follows: TGCAGTGCTAGAGGGACAGGCCGGAATTCACCCCTCCACTTT.

This chain connects TRBV25-1 to TRBJ1-2; the match to TRBD1 covers 7 bases. Germline-derived CDR1 and CDR2 are MGHDK and SYGVNS. V lost 9 bases and J lost 7; bases outside the gene matches: 14. This CDR3 spans 14 amino acids. Here the CDR3 reads CASRQGKVASGYTF. CDR3 sequence (DNA): TGTGCCAGTAGACAGGGTAAGGTAGCGAGTGGCTACACCTTC.

This clonotype was counted ten times or more. The chain joins TRBV30 to TRBJ1-2, with TRBD1 identical over 9 bases. The V segment lost 3 bases and the J segment 8 bases; nucleotides outside the gene matches: 7. This CDR3 comprises 13 residues. Germline V gene lookup returns CDR1 GTSNPN and CDR2 SVGIG (reference sequence). The CDR3 sequence is CAWSYRTGVGYTF. The DNA for the CDR3 is TGTGCCTGGAGCTACCGGACAGGGGTCGGCTACACCTTC.

This clonotype occurred a few times. The V call is TRBV2, the J call TRBJ1-5; 7 bases agree with TRBD1. The V gene end was trimmed by 0 bases and the J gene end by 4 bases; junction bases not matched to a gene: 3. The CDR3 is 15 amino acids. CDR1 SNHLY and CDR2 FYNNEI come from the germline V gene. CDR3 nucleotide sequence: TGTGCCAGCAGTGAAGCTGGGACAGTAAATCAGCCCCAGCATTTT. As protein: CASSEAGTVNQPQHF.

The sample holds many counts of this clonotype. This chain uses TRBV20-1 with TRBJ1-2; maybe TRBD1 (6 bases). This CDR3 has 17 amino acids. Germline-derived CDR1 and CDR2 are DFQATT and SNEGSKA (reference sequence). V was clipped by 6 bases and J by 5 bases, with 28 bases between them. CDR3 loop: CSALIPEGTGKRYGYTF. DNA for the CDR3: TGCAGTGCCCTCATTCCTGAGGGAACAGGGAAGAGGTATGGCTACACCTTC.